Listed below are T cell receptor beta chains from one sample, sequenced in a study of blood T cell repertoires in COVID-19. TCRdb keeps only in-frame clones here, not all; method: immunoSEQ multiplex PCR. The table includes more than 200,000 clones, 83% detected once. Material: peripheral blood. These TCRs come from a woman in her thirties or forties with active or convalescent COVID-19. CDR3s include the opening cysteine and the closing phenylalanine or tryptophan. The D gene is left open where the match is weak. Only some rows state a clone size, as once, few, many or a class for expanded clones.

v_call	clone_size	d_call	j_call	cdr3_nt	cdr3_aa
TRBV6-5	.	TRBD1	TRBJ1-1	TGTGCCAGCCGCCGGGAGGGGGCGGGGACTGAAGCTTTCTTT	CASRREGAGTEAFF
TRBV5-1	.	.	TRBJ1-2	TGCGCCAGCAGCTTGGTTGGGGAGGGTGACTATGGCTACACCTTC	CASSLVGEGDYGYTF
TRBV15	.	.	TRBJ2-1	TGTGCCACCAGCAGAGATAGGGGAATCGGCAATGAGCAGTTCTTC	CATSRDRGIGNEQFF
TRBV30	.	TRBD1	TRBJ1-2	TGTGCCTGGAGAACGACAGGGGGCGACTATGGCTACACCTTC	CAWRTTGGDYGYTF
TRBV19	.	TRBD1	TRBJ1-2	TGTGCCAGTAGTATAGGAGGTCGGGACAGTCTCTATGGCTACACCTTC	CASSIGGRDSLYGYTF
TRBV18	once	.	TRBJ1-1	TGTGCCAGCTCACCGTTCAGCGGGCAGATGAACACTGAAGCTTTCTTT	CASSPFSGQMNTEAFF
TRBV7-5	.	.	TRBJ1-5	TGTGCCAGATGGGACATTTCGACCGATCAGCCCCAGCATTTT	CARWDISTDQPQHF
TRBV21-1	once	.	TRBJ2-1	TGTGCCAGCACCACGACTAGCGTGGGTTACAATGAGCAGTTCTTC	CASTTTSVGYNEQFF
TRBV30	few	TRBD1	TRBJ1-5	TGTGCCTGGAGTGTACTGGGACAGGGAGGCAATCAGCCCCAGCATTTT	CAWSVLGQGGNQPQHF
TRBV10-3	.	.	TRBJ1-3	TGTGCCATCAGCGGGACTGGTAGAGGAAACACCATATATTTT	CAISGTGRGNTIYF
TRBV19	.	.	TRBJ2-2	TGTGCCAGTGGAAACGTTGGGGGGACCGGGGAGCTGTTTTTT	CASGNVGGTGELFF
TRBV9	.	TRBD2	TRBJ2-5	TGTGCCAGCAGCGAGGGACTAGGGCAAGAGACCCAGTACTTC	CASSEGLGQETQYF
TRBV24-1	.	TRBD1	TRBJ1-1	TGTGCCACCAGTGATGCAGGGACAGGGGGCGACACTGAAGCTTTCTTT	CATSDAGTGGDTEAFF
TRBV14	.	.	TRBJ2-2	TGTGCCAGCAGCCAAGTGGTCAGGAACACCGGGGAGCTGTTTTTT	CASSQVVRNTGELFF
TRBV27	few	TRBD1	TRBJ1-2	TGTGCCAGCAGTATCGGACAGGGACTAGGCTACACCTTC	CASSIGQGLGYTF
TRBV28	many	.	TRBJ1-5	TGTGCCAGCAGTTTATCGCTGCTGGAGAATCAGCCCCAGCATTTT	CASSLSLLENQPQHF
TRBV28	once	TRBD1	TRBJ1-4	TGTGCCAGCAGTTACAGGGACAGCGAAAAACTGTTTTTT	CASSYRDSEKLFF
TRBV9	.	.	TRBJ1-1	TGTGCCAGCAGCGTTGGAGGGCCAGGCGGGACTGAAGCTTTCTTT	CASSVGGPGGTEAFF
TRBV21-1	.	.	TRBJ2-7	TGTGCCAGCAGCACGAGGGACGGGGAGGGGGGCGGGGAGCAGTACTTC	CASSTRDGEGGGEQYF
TRBV30	.	.	TRBJ1-4	TGTGCCTGGAGTCTCAGGCTTGGAACTAATGAAAAACTGTTTTTT	CAWSLRLGTNEKLFF
TRBV6-5	few	TRBD1	TRBJ1-2	TGTGCCAGCAGTTACTCGAGAGGACAGGGGCTTTATGGCTACACCTTC	CASSYSRGQGLYGYTF
TRBV2	.	.	TRBJ1-1	TGTGCCAGCACCTGGGGGGGTCGTGAAGCTTTCTTT	CASTWGGREAFF
TRBV12-5	few	.	TRBJ2-7	TGTGCTAGTGGTTTGGGTACATACGAGCAGTACTTC	CASGLGTYEQYF
TRBV18	.	TRBD1	TRBJ2-1	TGTGCCAGCTCACCGGGACAGCTCTACAATGAGCAGTTCTTC	CASSPGQLYNEQFF
TRBV7-9	.	.	TRBJ1-3	TGTGCCAGCAGCTACACAGGGTTAGGTGGAAACACCATATATTTT	CASSYTGLGGNTIYF
TRBV7-9	.	.	TRBJ1-2	TGTGCCAGCACCCGAGACCGTGGGCGTGGCTACACCTTC	CASTRDRGRGYTF
TRBV9	once	.	TRBJ2-3	TGTGCCAGCAGCGCTCCCCCCGGCACAGATACGCAGTATTTT	CASSAPPGTDTQYF
TRBV9	few	TRBD1	TRBJ2-5	TGTGCCAGCAGCCCCCGACAGGGACAGACTCAAGAGACCCAGTACTTC	CASSPRQGQTQETQYF
TRBV14	once	.	TRBJ2-7	TGTGCCAGCAGCCAAGGACAGAGCTCCTACGAGCAGTACTTC	CASSQGQSSYEQYF
TRBV15	.	TRBD1	TRBJ2-5	TGTGCCACCAGCCGGAGACAGGGCACCCAAGAGACCCAGTACTTC	CATSRRQGTQETQYF
TRBV7-2	.	TRBD1	TRBJ1-5	TGTGCCAGCAGTTACGACAGGGGTCAGCCCCAGCATTTT	CASSYDRGQPQHF
TRBV20-1	.	TRBD1	TRBJ2-2	TGCAGCGGTGACAGGGGCGGGGAGCTGTTTTTT	CSGDRGGELFF
TRBV2	.	.	TRBJ2-6	TGTGCCAGCAGTGAATGGCAGGGGAGAGGCAACGTCCTGACTTTC	CASSEWQGRGNVLTF
TRBV2	.	TRBD1	TRBJ2-2	TGTGCCAGCACTCGGGACAGGACCACCGGGGAGCTGTTTTTT	CASTRDRTTGELFF
TRBV2	.	TRBD1	TRBJ2-3	TGTGCCAGCAATTCCAGACAGGGGGATACGCAGTATTTT	CASNSRQGDTQYF
TRBV28	.	TRBD2	TRBJ2-5	TGTGCCAGCAGCTTATGGGCTAGCGGGGGGCCGTTGGAGACCCAGTACTTC	CASSLWASGGPLETQYF
TRBV21-1	few	.	TRBJ1-6	TGTGCCAGCAGCAATGGTCGGTATAATTCACCCCTCCACTTT	CASSNGRYNSPLHF
TRBV5-4	.	TRBD2	TRBJ2-1	TGTGCCAGCAGCCTTCGATCGGGGGGAGGCGATGAGCAGTTCTTC	CASSLRSGGGDEQFF
TRBV9	.	TRBD1	TRBJ1-3	TGTGCCAGCAGCGACAGGGGAAGCTCTGGAAACACCATATATTTT	CASSDRGSSGNTIYF
TRBV9	.	TRBD2	TRBJ2-2	TGTGCCAGCAGCCCTATAACTAGCGCCGCGGAGCTGTTTTTT	CASSPITSAAELFF
TRBV6-1	.	.	TRBJ1-4	TGTGCCAGCAGTCGTCGCGGGCAGACTAATGAAAAACTGTTTTTT	CASSRRGQTNEKLFF
TRBV21-1	.	.	TRBJ2-5	TGTGCCAGCAGCAAAAGGCGAGTATTACAGTCGGGGTCCTCAGAGACCCAGTACTTC	CASSKRRVLQSGSSETQYF
TRBV3-1/TRBV3-2	.	TRBD1	TRBJ2-2	TGTGCCAGCAGCCCATCCAACAGGGGGGCCGGGGAGCTGTTTTTT	CASSPSNRGAGELFF
TRBV6-5	.	TRBD1	TRBJ2-7	TGTGCCAGCAGCGGGACAGGGGGTAATTCGCGCGAGCAGTACTTC	CASSGTGGNSREQYF
TRBV19	once	TRBD1	TRBJ1-5	TGTGCCAGCCGGACAGGGAGCTATCAGCCCCAGCATTTT	CASRTGSYQPQHF
TRBV3-1/TRBV3-2	few	.	TRBJ1-1	TGTGCCAGCAGCCAAACAGCGAACACTGAAGCTTTCTTT	CASSQTANTEAFF
TRBV2	.	.	TRBJ2-7	TGTGCCAGCAGTTGGGAGGCCCACGAGCAGTACTTC	CASSWEAHEQYF
TRBV21-1	.	.	TRBJ1-1	TGTGCCAGCAGCGTTGGGTTGGGGGGGTGCAACACTGAAGCTTTCTTT	CASSVGLGGCNTEAFF
TRBV5-1	.	TRBD2	TRBJ2-3	TGCGCCAGCAGCCGGGCAGCGGGGCAAGCAGATACGCAGTATTTT	CASSRAAGQADTQYF
TRBV3-1/TRBV3-2	few	TRBD2	TRBJ2-1	TGTGCCAGCAGCCAAGAGGGAGGGACTAGCAAGTTCTTC	CASSQEGGTSKFF
TRBV6-1	.	TRBD1	TRBJ1-1	TGTGCCAGCAGTGAGGGACAGCCCAACACTGAAGCTTTCTTT	CASSEGQPNTEAFF
TRBV28	.	.	TRBJ2-7	TGTGCCAGCAGTCTAACCGGGAGCACTTACTCCTACGAGCAGTACTTC	CASSLTGSTYSYEQYF
TRBV9	.	TRBD1	TRBJ1-1	TGTGCCAGCAGCTCAGGGACAGGGAGGAACACTGAAGCTTTCTTT	CASSSGTGRNTEAFF
TRBV5-1	.	.	TRBJ2-3	TGCGCCAGCAGCTCGAGCGTCCCCACCGATACGCAGTATTTT	CASSSSVPTDTQYF
TRBV5-1	.	TRBD2	TRBJ2-1	TGCGCCAGCAGCGTGAATAGCGGGAGCGCCTACAATGAGCAGTTCTTC	CASSVNSGSAYNEQFF
TRBV7-2	once	TRBD2	TRBJ2-3	TGTGCCAGCAGCCCCGGGGGGGATACGCAGTATTTT	CASSPGGDTQYF
TRBV29-1	once	.	TRBJ1-1	TGCAGCGGAACAGGGACGGGGAACACTGAAGCTTTCTTT	CSGTGTGNTEAFF
TRBV24-1	.	.	TRBJ2-3	TGTGCCACCAGTGATTTTGCTAGCGTCGGGAACGCAGATACGCAGTATTTT	CATSDFASVGNADTQYF
TRBV9	.	.	TRBJ2-1	TGTGCCAGCAGCGTGGCCTTTTTAAATGAGCAGTTCTTC	CASSVAFLNEQFF
TRBV29-1	once	.	TRBJ1-5	TGCAGCGTCCTCCGGCCCCAGCATTTT	CSVLRPQHF